This T cell receptor beta chain was observed in a study of blood T cell repertoires in COVID-19. Per the authors' pipeline: Estimated nucleated cell counts came from reference gene primer amplification. Method: immunoSEQ multiplex PCR; TCRdb's copy keeps in-frame clones and lacks some. The V and J calls and clone size were taken over from that table, and D and trimming were inferred from the DNA. The sample shows 130,000 or so clones, just over 85% of them seen only once. Trimming removed 4 bases at V and 1 base at J, with 14 bases between. Germline lookup yields CDR1 SGDLS and CDR2 YYNGEE. The CDR3 is 15 residues long.

The chain uses TRBV9 and TRBJ1-1; no firm D call. The sequenced sample consisted of peripheral blood. The source of this sequence is a man aged 40-55 years with acute or convalescent COVID-19. DNA for the CDR3: TGTGCCAGCAGCCCGCTTACATCGGGGAACACTGAAGCTTTCTTT. Encoded protein: CASSPLTSGNTEAFF.